The TCR beta chain under discussion was sequenced for a study of blood T cell repertoires in COVID-19 (dated by TCRdb to the early 2020s). Study-level background: The collaborator samples originated in the United States, Italy and Spain and spanned the acute and convalescent phases of COVID-19. Subjects who had been exposed to COVID-19, were actively infected with it, or had recovered from it provided the deeply sampled blood TCRbeta repertoires that made up the dataset. The material from the prospective study consisted of cDNA or gDNA derived from T cells, B-cell-depleted T cells, or PBMCs. A freely available public database, intended as a resource for researchers studying the immune response to SARS-CoV-2, is where the repertoires were released. The samples were drawn from the first 160 participants of the ongoing ImmuneRACE study and from 1,254 subjects provided by 6 global collaborators. Where available, HLA class I and class II types were obtained from metadata supplied by the sample provider rather than from assay-based typing. The sample metadata nearly always contained a de-identified subject ID, COVID-19 status, age in years and sex. Broad study findings and their caveats: How much clinical and demographic metadata was included differed by source and by participant, and the metadata was provided uncurated.

Remarks on this clone: No antigen is known for it. Base qualities are not at hand, and no much larger clone is one base apart.

CDR1 LGHNT and CDR2 FRNRAP are derived from the germline V gene. V lost 4 bases and J lost 7 bases, and the count of bases not matched to a germline gene is 8. The CDR3 spans 16 residues, from the cysteine through the phenylalanine. Of the read, only the CDR3 DNA is kept; its 48 bases are in frame from base 1. TCRbeta CDR3 regions were amplified from genomic DNA by means of the immunoSEQ Assay, a bias-controlled multiplex PCR. In the authors' own workflow: The number of nucleated cells in each sample was estimated from the amplification of reference gene primers within the assay. To quantify the absolute abundance of each unique TCRbeta CDR3 rearrangement, sequence reads were collapsed and filtered. For each sample, productive Simpson clonality was calculated as the square root of Simpson's diversity index across productive rearrangements. What TCRdb holds here is the immuneACCESS table cut down to in-frame rearrangements. Part of the clones is not present; checked against another copy, under half of the missing clones reflect an unresolved V gene, and the others are unexplained. V and J calls and clone size are those listed in that table; D and trimming were worked out from the DNA. The sample table lists 150,000 to 200,000 clones, 70% to 85% of them with a count of one. About 24% of the sample is taken by the ten largest.

The collaborating institutions used their own protocols to collect whole blood in K2EDTA tubes. Collaborator samples were shipped for TCRbeta analysis as frozen whole blood, isolated PBMCs, or DNA extracted from either sample type. The chain was built from TRBV12-5 and TRBJ2-2, with TRBD2 identical over 11 junction bases. Sequences were obtained from peripheral blood. The sequence derives from a woman of 80 years or more with acute or convalescent COVID-19. CDR3 reads: CASGSETSGRIGELFF. The nucleotides are TGTGCTAGTGGTTCTGAAACTAGCGGGAGAATCGGGGAGCTGTTTTTT.